A selection of T cell receptor beta chains follows, all from one sample in a study of Ad26.COV2.S vaccination and SARS-CoV-2 variants. Some clones are missing from TCRdb's copy, which holds only in-frame ones; the method was immunoSEQ multiplex PCR. The sample includes around 400,000 clones, about 88% of them seen just once. Here the sequenced sample was peripheral blood, taken in a trial of Ad26.COV2.S vaccine versus placebo. The origin of the receptors is a person aged 18-60 years who received the Ad26.COV2.S COVID-19 vaccine or a placebo. Each CDR3 is given with its conserved first and last residue. D genes are given only for firm matches. Clone sizes are given selectively: once, few, many, or a class where the clone is expanded.

V	J	D	size	CDR3	DNA
TRBV18	TRBJ2-1	TRBD1	NA	CASSVDRDKFF	TGTGCCAGCTCAGTCGACAGGGATAAGTTCTTC
TRBV7-9	TRBJ2-2	TRBD1	NA	CASRKQGAYGELFF	TGTGCCAGCAGAAAACAGGGGGCATACGGGGAGCTGTTTTTT
TRBV11-2	TRBJ2-7	NA	NA	CASTLLGEQYF	TGTGCCAGCACACTCCTCGGCGAGCAGTACTTC
TRBV24-1	TRBJ1-2	NA	NA	CATSDLYGYTF	TGTGCCACCAGTGACCTGTATGGCTACACCTTC
TRBV21-1	TRBJ2-3	NA	few	CASSPSEAGETDTQYF	TGTGCCAGCAGCCCAAGCGAGGCGGGAGAGACAGATACGCAGTATTTT
TRBV29-1	TRBJ2-7	TRBD2	NA	CSGLAGRSYEQYF	TGCAGCGGTTTAGCGGGGCGCTCCTACGAGCAGTACTTC
TRBV28	TRBJ1-1	TRBD1	once	CASSFRGNAEAFF	TGTGCCAGCAGTTTCAGGGGGAACGCTGAAGCTTTCTTT
TRBV2	TRBJ1-6	NA	NA	CASSPRGFARYNSPLHF	TGTGCCAGCAGTCCCCGGGGATTCGCTCGGTATAATTCACCCCTCCACTTT
TRBV6-5	TRBJ1-2	NA	NA	CASSLQSYGYTF	TGTGCCAGCAGTTTACAGTCCTATGGCTACACCTTC
TRBV19	TRBJ1-6	TRBD1	few	CASRGITGVGSPLHF	TGTGCCAGTAGGGGGATTACAGGGGTGGGATCACCCCTCCACTTT
TRBV9	TRBJ2-7	TRBD2	NA	CASSVQGLAGGEQYF	TGTGCCAGCAGCGTCCAGGGACTAGCGGGAGGCGAGCAGTACTTC
TRBV4-1	TRBJ2-4	TRBD2	once	CASSQEWGRDDIQYF	TGCGCCAGCAGCCAAGAATGGGGGAGGGATGACATTCAGTACTTC
TRBV6-5	TRBJ2-7	TRBD2	NA	CASRDLAGPSYEQYF	TGTGCCAGCAGGGATCTAGCGGGTCCCTCCTACGAGCAGTACTTC
TRBV28	TRBJ1-2	NA	NA	CASSLPRQAGYTF	TGTGCCAGCAGTTTACCCCGACAGGCTGGCTACACCTTC
TRBV6-1	TRBJ2-3	NA	NA	CASSEAAGLVGTQYF	TGTGCCAGCAGTGAAGCGGCCGGGCTTGTGGGGACGCAGTATTTT
TRBV3-1/TRBV3-2	TRBJ2-3	TRBD2	NA	CASRSIAGAVTDTQYF	TGTGCCAGCAGGTCGATAGCGGGAGCGGTCACAGATACGCAGTATTTT